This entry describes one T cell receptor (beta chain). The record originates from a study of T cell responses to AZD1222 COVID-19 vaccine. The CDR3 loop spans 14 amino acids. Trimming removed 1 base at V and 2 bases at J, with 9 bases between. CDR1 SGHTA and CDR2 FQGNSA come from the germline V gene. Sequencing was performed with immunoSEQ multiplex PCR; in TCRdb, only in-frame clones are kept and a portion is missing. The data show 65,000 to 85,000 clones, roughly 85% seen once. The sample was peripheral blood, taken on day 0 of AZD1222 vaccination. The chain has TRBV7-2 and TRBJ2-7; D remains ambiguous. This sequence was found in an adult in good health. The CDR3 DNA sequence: TGTGCCAGCAGCTTAGATAGAGAAACCTACGAGCAGTACTTC. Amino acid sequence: CASSLDRETYEQYF.